Presented here are 23 T cell receptor beta chains from one specimen sequenced in a study of blood T cell repertoires in COVID-19. Profiled with immunoSEQ multiplex PCR; TCRdb holds only in-frame clones, not every one. The repertoire has 150,000 to 200,000 clones, 80% of them found once; the top ten carry about 3.4%. The sequenced sample was PBMCs or T cells enriched from blood (not recorded which). Every receptor here comes from a woman between 55 and 75 years old who had recovered from COVID-19.

The CDR3 protein is CASSLAGAGNTIYF. For the CDR3, the DNA is TGTGCCAGCAGCCTAGCGGGGGCTGGAAACACCATATATTTT. This chain joins TRBV4-2 and TRBJ1-3, with a possible D match to TRBD1 (5 bases). This CDR3 comprises 14 residues. V lost 4 bases to trimming and J lost 2 bases, with 9 bases between them. The germline V gene has CDR1 LGHNA and CDR2 YNFKEQ.

The chain carries TRBV5-1 and TRBJ2-3; 9 nucleotides match TRBD1. The CDR3 covers 16 residues. Trimming at V came to 4 bases and at J to 2 bases, leaving 8 bases not matched to a gene. The V gene's germline CDR1 is SGHRS and CDR2 YFSETQ. The CDR3, as DNA: TGCGCCAGCAGCACCCGGGGACAGGGTGCCACAGATACGCAGTATTTT. Translating it yields CASSTRGQGATDTQYF.

The rearrangement uses TRBV10-2 and TRBJ1-2; 7 positions agree with TRBD1. The junction had 7 bases not matched to a gene; V was cut back by 8 bases and J by 4 bases. The CDR3 is 13 amino acids. Germline values: CDR1 WSHSY, CDR2 SAAADI. CDR3 in DNA: TGCGCCAGCCGACAGGGAATTCTCTATGGCTACACCTTC. Protein product: CASRQGILYGYTF.

In this sample, this clone turned up a few times. The CDR3 nucleotides read TGTGCCAGCAGTTCCTTTTCTGGCTACACCTTC. This encodes CASSSFSGYTF. The J gene is TRBJ1-2, the V gene TRBV5-6; D remains unclear. Germline V lookup: CDR1 SGHDT, CDR2 YYEEEE. V lost 5 bases and J lost 7, with 9 bases in between. This CDR3 contains 11 residues.

V usage is TRBV3-1 (or the pseudogene TRBV3-2) and J usage is TRBJ2-3, with 8 bases matching TRBD2. The trim removed 0 bases at V and 3 bases at J, leaving 8 bases unmatched. Germline values: CDR1 LGHDT, CDR2 YNNKEL (reference sequence). The CDR3 has 17 amino acids. The CDR3 region has the DNA TGTGCCAGCAGCCAAGATCGCCCAGCGGGGGTTACAGATACGCAGTATTTT. This encodes CASSQDRPAGVTDTQYF.

The chain uses TRBV12-3 or TRBV12-4 and TRBJ1-1; D not certain. This CDR3 has 12 residues. V lost 3 bases and J lost 7, with 9 bases in between. The DNA for the CDR3 is TGTGCCAGCAGTTTGGTCGGCGGTGAAGCTTTCTTT. Its translation is CASSLVGGEAFF.

The rearrangement joins TRBV7-3 to TRBJ2-6; TRBD2 matches 7 bases. J gave up 7 bases and V 2 bases, and 5 bases lay outside the gene matches. The CDR3 is 15 residues long. Germline assignment: CDR1 SGHTA and CDR2 FQGTGA. For the CDR3, the DNA is TGTGCCAGCAGCTTAGCGGGAGTAGAAGCCAACGTCCTGACTTTC. Translating gives CASSLAGVEANVLTF. Using reference TRBV7-3 and TRBJ2-6 for the parts outside the CDR3, the full variable domain is GAGVSQTPSNKVTEKGKYVELRCDPISGHTALYWYRQSLGQGPEFLIYFQGTGAADDSGLPNDRFFAVRPEGSVSTLKIQRTERGDSAVYLCASSLAGVEANVLTFGAGSRLTVL.

This sequence joins TRBV5-1 and TRBJ2-2, with D perhaps matching TRBD2 (5 bases). Between the trimmed V and J ends, which lost 4 bases and 1 base, there was a span of 29 bases. There are 21 residues in the CDR3. Germline CDR1 and CDR2: SGHRS and YFSETQ. The CDR3 DNA reads TGCGCCAGCAGCGGGAGACTAACCGGGAATCTACCCCCCAAGAACACCGGGGAGCTGTTTTTT. It yields the protein CASSGRLTGNLPPKNTGELFF.

The J gene is TRBJ1-6, the V gene TRBV2, with a weak D call TRBD1 (5 bases). The CDR3 extends over 16 amino acids. The germline V and J ends were trimmed by 5 bases and 5 bases, with 16 bases remaining between them. The V gene's germline CDR1 is SNHLY and CDR2 FYNNEI. This chain's CDR3 is CASSILGDFDNSPLHF. The DNA of the CDR3 is TGTGCCAGCAGTATCCTTGGGGACTTCGATAATTCACCCCTCCACTTT.

This clone came up a few times. The genes are TRBV4-1 and TRBJ2-1; tentative D call: TRBD2 (6 bases). In germline, CDR1 is MGHRA, CDR2 YSYEKL. CDR3 length: 17 residues. Trimming stripped 1 base from V and 0 bases from J, with 13 bases between. As DNA, the CDR3 is TGCGCCAGCAGCCAAGGCCCGGGACTCAGCTCCTACAATGAGCAGTTCTTC. Residues: CASSQGPGLSSYNEQFF.

The chain links TRBV6-2 or TRBV6-3 to TRBJ2-3; TRBD2 aligns across 8 bases. After removal of 0 bases from V and 2 bases from J, the junction contained 10 bases not matched to a gene. The CDR3 length is 18 residues. In germline, CDR1 is MNHEY, CDR2 SVGEGT. The CDR3 is CASSYSTQRGLYTDTQYF. The CDR3 region has the DNA TGTGCCAGCAGTTACTCGACCCAGCGGGGGCTATACACAGATACGCAGTATTTT.

The V call is TRBV2, the J call TRBJ1-1; TRBD1 is a possible D gene (5 bases). Deletions cut 6 bases from V and 11 bases from J, with 19 bases between. CDR1 and CDR2 (germline): SNHLY, FYNNEI. CDR3 size: 13 residues. CDR3 amino acids: CASSLQAKPGAFF. CDR3 nucleotides: TGTGCCAGCAGCCTACAGGCAAAACCCGGGGCTTTCTTT.

The chain uses TRBV18 and TRBJ1-5; D not certain. Germline V gene lookup returns CDR1 KGHSH and CDR2 LQKENI. The V gene lost 0 bases and the J gene lost 2 bases, with 8 bases spanning the gap. This CDR3 contains 15 residues. The CDR3: CASSPPGDGNQPQHF. In DNA form, the CDR3 reads TGTGCCAGCTCACCACCTGGAGACGGCAATCAGCCCCAGCATTTT.

This clone was seen a single time. The chain links TRBV5-5 to TRBJ2-7; the D gene is possibly TRBD1 (5 bases). This CDR3 contains 15 residues. V shed 5 bases and J shed 0 bases, with 15 bases lying between them. Germline CDR1 is SGHKS and CDR2 is YYEKEE (reference sequence). CDR3 amino acids: CASSLGPASSYEQYF. The CDR3 nucleotides are TGTGCCAGCAGTCTGGGGCCCGCAAGCTCCTACGAGCAGTACTTC. Full variable domain (missing parts from reference TRBV5-5 and TRBJ2-7): DAGVTQSPTHLIKTRGQQVTLRCSPISGHKSVSWYQQVLGQGPQFIFQYYEKEERGRGNFPDRFSARQFPNYSSELNVNALLLGDSALYLCASSLGPASSYEQYFGPGTRLTVT.

J is TRBJ2-3 and V is TRBV7-2; D call uncertain. The V gene lost 5 bases and the J gene lost 2 bases, with 8 bases spanning the gap. Germline-derived CDR1 and CDR2 are SGHTA and FQGNSA. The CDR3 runs 13 residues. The CDR3 sequence: CASSVIFTDTQYF. The DNA for the CDR3 is TGTGCCAGCAGCGTAATCTTCACAGATACGCAGTATTTT. The full variable domain, with the rest looked up from reference TRBV7-2 and TRBJ2-3, is GAGVSQSPSNKVTEKGKDVELRCDPISGHTALYWYRQSLGQGLEFLIYFQGNSAPDKSGLPSDRFSAERTGGSVSTLTIQRTQQEDSAVYLCASSVIFTDTQYFGPGTRLTVL.

The V and J genes are TRBV7-2 and TRBJ2-7, with TRBD1 identical over 8 bases. V shed 3 bases and J 12 bases; nucleotides not matched to a gene: 10. Germline V gene lookup returns CDR1 SGHTA and CDR2 FQGNSA. This CDR3 has 13 amino acids. The CDR3 region is CASSFDRGQGRYF. CDR3 nucleotides: TGTGCCAGCAGCTTCGACAGGGGCCAAGGGCGGTACTTC.

The chain recombines TRBV5-5 with TRBJ1-4; no reliable D call. The germline V gene has CDR1 SGHKS and CDR2 YYEKEE (reference sequence). V lost 0 bases to trimming and J lost 0 bases, with 15 bases between them. The CDR3 consists of 18 residues. The CDR3 DNA reads TGTGCCAGCAGCTTGGGCCTCACGAGGGCTGCAACTAATGAAAAACTGTTTTTT. This translates into CASSLGLTRAATNEKLFF.

This sequence joins TRBV7-9 and TRBJ1-4; tentative D call: TRBD1 (6 bases). This CDR3 is 12 amino acids long. Germline assignment: CDR1 SEHNR and CDR2 FQNEAQ (reference sequence). V lost 4 bases to trimming and J lost 8 bases, with 8 bases between them. CDR3 sequence: CASSSGQEKLFF. Here the CDR3 DNA reads TGTGCCAGCAGCTCAGGACAGGAAAAACTGTTTTTT.

V and J are TRBV21-1 and TRBJ1-2; the table assigns TRBD1, which was not confirmed against the DNA. TRBV21-1 is a pseudogene. The CDR3 has 17 amino acids. The CDR3 bases are TGTGCCAGCAGCGGCCACAGGGGGCCCGAATGTAACTATGGCTACACCTTC. This encodes CASSGHRGPECNYGYTF.

The chain carries TRBV5-1 and TRBJ2-2; 9 bases match TRBD1. This CDR3 is 16 amino acids long. V gave up 2 bases and J gave up 4 bases; unmatched junction bases: 6. The germline CDR1 and CDR2 sequences are SGHRS and YFSETQ. The CDR3 spells CASSFPGQGSTGELFF. DNA for the CDR3: TGCGCCAGCAGCTTCCCGGGACAGGGAAGCACCGGGGAGCTGTTTTTT.

The V gene is TRBV5-4, the J gene TRBJ1-1; tentative D call: TRBD1 (6 bases). The germline CDR1 and CDR2 sequences are SGHNT and YYREEE (reference sequence). Trimming removed 5 bases at V and 0 bases at J, with 17 bases between. The CDR3 spans 16 residues. The CDR3 region is CASRSGVGALNTEAFF. The CDR3 DNA follows: TGTGCCAGCAGATCAGGGGTAGGGGCGCTGAACACTGAAGCTTTCTTT.

This clone came up many times. The rearrangement joins TRBV15 to TRBJ1-2; TRBD1 agrees at 7 bases. Per the germline V gene, CDR1 is LNHNV and CDR2 is YYDKDF (reference sequence). The V gene end was trimmed by 4 bases and the J gene end by 5 bases; junction bases not matched to a gene: 10. CDR3 length equals 15 residues. The DNA of the CDR3 is TGTGCCACCAGCACCGAGGGGGCCGCTCAGTATGGCTACACCTTC. Amino acid sequence: CATSTEGAAQYGYTF.

V gene TRBV7-3 combines with J gene TRBJ2-1, with TRBD1 as a possible D gene (6 bases). Deletions cut 5 bases from V and 12 bases from J, with 17 bases between. There are 13 residues in the CDR3. Germline lookup yields CDR1 SGHTA and CDR2 FQGTGA. The chain's CDR3 is CASSRQEGGRQFF. CDR3 bases: TGTGCCAGCAGCCGACAGGAAGGGGGACGGCAGTTCTTC.